Described below is a single TCR beta chain sequence and its context. This sample stems from a study of blood T cell repertoires in COVID-19. On the study more broadly: Material from acute and convalescent COVID-19 was sourced from the United States, Italy and Spain.

Original data processing: By means of reference gene primer amplification, nucleated cell counts were estimated. The repertoire was sequenced with immunoSEQ multiplex PCR; TCRdb's copy has only in-frame clones and lacks some. V and J calls and clone size are those listed in that table; D and trimming were worked out from the DNA. Of roughly 150,000 clones listed, 70% to 90% are singletons. Seattle patient enrollment occurred during active infection, with longitudinal follow-up thereafter. Germline V CDR1 and CDR2: LNHDA, SQIVND (reference sequence). The ends lost 5 bases at V and 5 bases at J; junction bases unmatched: 11. This CDR3 spans 15 amino acids.

The gene calls are TRBV19 and TRBJ2-7; 8 bases are a match to TRBD2. The sequence came from a woman aged 55-70 years with COVID-19, enrolled during active disease. The material sequenced was peripheral blood. The CDR3 sequence is CASSPLAAFINEQYF. The CDR3 DNA sequence: TGTGCCAGTAGTCCACTAGCGGCCTTCATCAACGAGCAGTACTTC.